This TCR beta chain originates from a study of cytomegalovirus exposure and HLA in healthy donors. Study observations and caveats: For most TCR beta V segments, an earlier analysis put the productive rate at about 87% or about 30% of the time. Researchers counted 150 to 200 TCR beta chains as cytomegalovirus-associated. Reportedly, a later analysis found an Asian-associated ancestry cluster had fewer N-insertions than the roughly 700-donor mean. Later analysis identified about 18,000 TCR beta sequences associated with HLA alleles, using a false discovery rate threshold of 0.05.

CDR3 length: 15 residues. V lost 0 bases, J lost 5 bases, and 6 bases stayed unmatched. Germline V gives CDR1 GTSNPN, CDR2 SVGIG (reference sequence). PCR primers comprised 60 Vbeta and 13 Jbeta primers. Some clones are missing from TCRdb's copy, which holds only in-frame ones; the method was immunoSEQ multiplex PCR. The table has about 120,000 clones, around 80% seen once; the top ten hold approximately 8.8%. This clone appeared a single time. The antigen is unknown. Sequenced input: PBMCs. The clonotype originates from a female donor in good health and CMV-seropositive. J is TRBJ2-7 and V is TRBV30; 11 bases line up with TRBD1. CDR3 protein: CAWSVKGQGVNEQYF. CDR3 DNA: TGTGCCTGGAGTGTTAAGGGACAGGGGGTCAACGAGCAGTACTTC.